The T cell receptor (beta chain) described here comes from a study of blood T cell repertoires in COVID-19. As for the study in general: Sites across the United States, Italy and Spain contributed samples from acute and convalescent COVID-19. In each case, the material was cDNA or gDNA derived from T cells, B-cell-depleted T cells, or PBMCs.

Seattle researchers signed up patients amid active infection and tracked them longitudinally. Original analysis: Quantification of nucleated cells was approximated via reference gene primer amplification. Clones were read by immunoSEQ multiplex PCR, and TCRdb kept only the in-frame ones, dropping some. D and trimming were read from the DNA, whereas the V and J calls and clone size are those reported in that table. The sample has about 210,000 clones, roughly four fifths seen once. This sequence originates from a woman in her seventies with COVID-19, enrolled during active disease. Sequenced material: peripheral blood.

The chain's CDR3 is CASSLVTSPNEQFF. CDR3 bases: TGCGCCAGCAGCTTGGTGACTAGCCCCAATGAGCAGTTCTTC. The J gene is TRBJ2-1, the V gene TRBV5-1; 7 nucleotides agree with TRBD2. From germline, CDR1 is SGHRS and CDR2 YFSETQ. After removal of 0 bases from V and 6 bases from J, the junction contained 3 bases not matched to a gene. This CDR3 is built from 14 residues.